This is a list of T cell receptor beta chains from one sample in a study of blood T cell repertoires in COVID-19. Only in-frame clones appear in the TCRdb table, and some are missing; sequencing was by immunoSEQ multiplex PCR. The table records 150,000 to 200,000 clones, about 75% of them present only once. Sequencing was performed on peripheral blood. All receptors derive from a woman aged 70-85 years with acute or convalescent COVID-19. Both conserved end residues are part of each CDR3.

CDR3aa: CASSIRTVKETQYF
v_gene: TRBV3-1/TRBV3-2

CDR3aa: CASGTRQGISNQPQHF
v_gene: TRBV19

CDR3aa: CASSSGRQGSANTGELFF
v_gene: TRBV7-9

CDR3aa: CASSQLGNAGELFF
v_gene: TRBV6-4

CDR3aa: CASSSTQGNEKLFF
v_gene: TRBV18

CDR3aa: CASSLQGQGGGTEAFF
v_gene: TRBV27

CDR3aa: CASSPGAEFSHSPLHF
v_gene: TRBV18

CDR3aa: CASSPPVAGVNEQFF
v_gene: TRBV18

CDR3aa: CASGGSRNEQFF
v_gene: TRBV2

CDR3aa: CSAGANEKLFF
v_gene: TRBV20-1

CDR3aa: CASSSTGGQYEQYF
v_gene: TRBV7-9